This entry lists 7 T cell receptor beta chains sequenced from one sample in a study of T cell repertoires in cytomegalovirus infection. TCRdb processed the reads anew with MiXCR; each CDR3 protein has one entry. The sample yields fewer than 1,000,000 distinct CDR3 sequences, approximately 31% seen once. For these receptors, no antigen is known. The sequencing here drew on cultured CD8+ T cells from PBMCs, taken from culture after CMV antigen stimulation. Every receptor here comes from a human donor in good health (CMV status not recorded). Some clones in this sample may be carry-over from other donors' samples.

In its sample, this clonotype was seen a few times. The chain joins TRBV5-6 to TRBJ1-2; TRBD1 might be the D (5 bases). The V end lost 4 bases, the J end lost 1 base, and 26 bases lay between the germline ends. The CDR3 covers 19 residues. The germline V gene has CDR1 SGHDT and CDR2 YYEEEE. In nucleotides, the CDR3 is TGTGCCAGCAGCCCGGACAAAACACCGAACTTTTACTTTAACTATGGCTACACCTTC. It encodes CASSPDKTPNFYFNYGYTF.

In DNA form, the CDR3 reads TGCAGTGCCAATGGACAGGAGAGAGCCGGGGAGCTGTTTTTT. The encoded protein is CSANGQERAGELFF. This sequence joins TRBV20-1 and TRBJ2-2, with 7 bases aligning to TRBD1. V gave up 6 bases and J gave up 6 bases; unmatched junction bases: 10. Germline lookup yields CDR1 DFQATT and CDR2 SNEGSKA (reference sequence). The CDR3 is made up of 14 amino acids.

About this clonotype itself: This may stem from a read error, because a much larger clone lies one nucleotide away. The CDR3 region is CAFGVAGLNEQFF. The CDR3 DNA reads TGTGCCTTCGGGGTAGCGGGGCTGAATGAGCAGTTCTTC. The chain uses TRBV7-2 and TRBJ2-1; 8 bases align to TRBD2. The CDR3 has 13 residues. Per germline, CDR1 SGHTA and CDR2 FQGNSA. V dropped 11 bases and J dropped 7; count of bases not matched to a gene: 10.

This rearrangement joins TRBV28 to TRBJ2-5; D might be TRBD1 or TRBD2, each matching 5 bases. Per germline, CDR1 MDHEN and CDR2 SYDVKM. Trimming removed 3 bases at V and 1 base at J, with 12 bases between. The CDR3 sequence is 15 residues long. In nucleotides, the CDR3 is TGTGCCAGCAGTTTTCCCCGGGACCTCCAAGAGACCCAGTACTTC. Translated, it gives CASSFPRDLQETQYF.

The chain joins TRBV4-1 to TRBJ2-7, with D possibly being TRBD1 or TRBD2 (5 bases each). The germline V and J ends were trimmed by 0 bases and 5 bases, with 14 bases remaining between them. Germline CDR1 reads MGHRA; CDR2 reads YSYEKL. The CDR3 totals 15 residues. The CDR3 spells CASSQEEARANEQYF. In DNA, the CDR3 is TGCGCCAGCAGCCAAGAGGAGGCCAGGGCGAACGAGCAGTACTTC.

The CDR3 DNA follows: TGTGCCAGCAGCCGACCGGGCATGGGATTCCAACGGACCGGGGAGCTGTTTTTT. Amino acid sequence: CASSRPGMGFQRTGELFF. The V and J genes are TRBV7-6 and TRBJ2-2; D gene unclear. Germline V gene data show CDR1 as SGHVS and CDR2 as FNYEAQ. The CDR3 loop spans 18 amino acids. V was cut by 5 bases and J by 5 bases, with 24 bases left in between.

The rearrangement uses TRBV4-1 and TRBJ1-6; D is undetermined. Looked up from germline, CDR1 is MGHRA and CDR2 is YSYEKL. V was cut by 1 base and J by 3 bases, with 7 bases left in between. The CDR3 has 15 amino acids. CDR3 coding DNA: TGCGCCAGCAGCCAAGGCCCTAACTATAATTCACCCCTCCACTTT. This gives the protein CASSQGPNYNSPLHF.